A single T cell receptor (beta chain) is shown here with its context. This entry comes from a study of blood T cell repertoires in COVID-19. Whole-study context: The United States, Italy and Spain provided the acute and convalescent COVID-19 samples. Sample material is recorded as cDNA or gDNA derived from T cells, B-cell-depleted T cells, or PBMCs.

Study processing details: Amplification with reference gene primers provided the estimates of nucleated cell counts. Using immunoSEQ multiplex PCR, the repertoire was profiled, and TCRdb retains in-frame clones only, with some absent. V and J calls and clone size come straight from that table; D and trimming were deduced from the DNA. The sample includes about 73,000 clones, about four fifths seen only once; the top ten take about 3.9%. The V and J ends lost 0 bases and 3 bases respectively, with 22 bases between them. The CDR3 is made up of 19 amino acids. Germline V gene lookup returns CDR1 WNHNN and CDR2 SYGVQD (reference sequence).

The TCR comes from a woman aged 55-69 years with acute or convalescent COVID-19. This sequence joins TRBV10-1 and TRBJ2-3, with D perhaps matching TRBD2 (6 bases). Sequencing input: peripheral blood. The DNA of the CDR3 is TGCGCCAGCAGTGAGTCGATTGGGGACTCCGATAGTTGGACAGATACGCAGTATTTT. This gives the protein CASSESIGDSDSWTDTQYF.